This T cell receptor beta chain was identified in a study of blood T cell repertoires in COVID-19. Study-wide background: Both acute and convalescent COVID-19 samples were obtained from the United States, Italy and Spain.

The length of the CDR3 is 15 residues. Between the trimmed V and J ends, which lost 2 bases and 4 bases, there was a span of 15 bases. CDR1 is SGHVS and CDR2 is FQNEAQ in the germline V gene. Some clones are missing from TCRdb's copy, which holds only in-frame ones; the method was immunoSEQ multiplex PCR. This table holds 85,000 to 100,000 clones, about two thirds found once. The sequence was collected from a woman aged 60-75 years in a cohort sampled during active or convalescent COVID-19. Sequencing input: peripheral blood. The gene calls are TRBV7-8 and TRBJ2-7; TRBD2 might be the D (5 bases). The CDR3 DNA sequence: TGTGCCAGCAGCTTACTGACTGCCGAGGGATACGAGCAGTACTTC. Translation: CASSLLTAEGYEQYF.